This TCR beta chain comes out of a study of blood T cell repertoires in COVID-19. Across the study: PBMCs, B-cell-depleted T cells, or T cells were the source of the cDNA or gDNA that made up the material.

V gave up 4 bases and J gave up 0 bases, with 10 bases separating them. This CDR3 region has 15 residues. Germline CDR1 and CDR2: WNHNN and SYGVQD (reference sequence). Per the study methods: The assay estimated nucleated cells by amplifying reference gene primers. The method was immunoSEQ multiplex PCR; TCRdb's version includes in-frame clones alone and lacks a portion of them. D and trimming were read from the DNA, whereas the V and J calls and clone size are those reported in that table. The table includes 180,000 or so clones, 86% detected once. This clone was counted a single time. The age range of participants was about 18 to 89 years, with residence in some 25 US areas.

The chain employs TRBV10-1 and TRBJ2-1; D unclear. The receptor was derived from a man aged 40-49 years with acute COVID-19. The sequencing input was PBMCs or T cells enriched from blood (not recorded which). CDR3 DNA sequence: TGCGCCAGCAGTGGCAGCGTTAGCTCCTACAATGAGCAGTTCTTC. Translated: CASSGSVSSYNEQFF.